These 24 T cell receptor beta chains were all obtained from the same sample, sequenced in a study of cytomegalovirus exposure and HLA in healthy donors. The PCR used 60 Vbeta and 13 Jbeta primers. Profiling relied on immunoSEQ multiplex PCR, and the TCRdb table lists in-frame clones only, not all of them. The sample lists a few hundred thousand clones, approximately 91% occurring once. The sequencing input was PBMCs. All receptors derive from a girl aged 2 to 9 in good health and CMV-seronegative.

Only a few counts were recorded for this clone. A read error may account for a junction end that differs from germline. The J gene is TRBJ2-1, the V gene TRBV7-9, with 8 positions matching TRBD2. The V gene's germline CDR1 is SEHNR and CDR2 FQNEAQ (reference sequence). This CDR3 is 17 amino acids long. CDR3 protein: CSSSLTPGGSSYNEQFF. DNA of the CDR3: TGTTCCAGCAGCCTAACCCCGGGGGGGAGCTCCTACAATGAGCAGTTCTTC.

CDR3 sequence reads: CASSEQGGYHEQYF. The CDR3 region has the DNA TGTGCCAGCAGTGAACAGGGGGGTTACCACGAGCAGTACTTC. The J gene is TRBJ2-7, the V gene TRBV28; 8 nucleotides agree with TRBD1. Germline V gene data show CDR1 as MDHEN and CDR2 as SYDVKM. The CDR3 runs 14 residues. J was trimmed by 5 bases and V by 5 bases; bases with no gene match: 8. The full variable domain, completed using reference TRBV28 and TRBJ2-7, is DVKVTQSSRYLVKRTGEKVFLECVQDMDHENMFWYRQDPGLGLRLIYFSYDVKMKEKGDIPEGYSVSREKKERFSLILESASTNQTSMYLCASSEQGGYHEQYFGPGTRLTVT.

The CDR3 loop is CASSIGAWEFSYNEQFF. The CDR3 nucleotides are TGTGCCAGTAGTATAGGCGCGTGGGAGTTCTCCTACAATGAGCAGTTCTTC. This chain connects TRBV19 to TRBJ2-1; D is perhaps TRBD2 (5 bases). The CDR3 contains 17 residues. The germline gives CDR1 LNHDA, CDR2 SQIVND (reference sequence). V was cut by 1 base and J by 0 bases, with 13 bases left in between.

The chain is built from TRBV11-2 and TRBJ2-1, with D uncertain. From germline, CDR1 is SGHAT and CDR2 FQNNGV. CDR3 length: 15 amino acids. V lost 5 bases to trimming and J lost 4 bases, with 15 bases between them. CDR3 nucleotides: TGTGCCAGCAGCCGAATAGAAAAATTGTACAATGAGCAGTTCTTC. It yields the protein CASSRIEKLYNEQFF.

V and J are TRBV19 and TRBJ2-1; 7 nucleotides line up with TRBD2. V dropped 8 bases and J dropped 4; count of bases not matched to a gene: 17. The CDR3 is 17 amino acids. In germline, CDR1 is LNHDA, CDR2 SQIVND (reference sequence). In DNA, the CDR3 is TGTGCCAGTTCCCGGGGCCGTGGCCCCGGGGGGTACAATGAGCAGTTCTTC. It specifies CASSRGRGPGGYNEQFF.

The chain has TRBV7-8 and TRBJ2-3, with TRBD1 as a possible D gene (6 bases). This CDR3 contains 14 residues. V was clipped by 1 base and J by 4 bases, with 9 bases between them. Germline V lookup: CDR1 SGHVS, CDR2 FQNEAQ. In DNA form, the CDR3 reads TGTGCCAGCAGCTTAGAACAGGGTGCAGATACGCAGTATTTT. This sequence encodes CASSLEQGADTQYF.

This CDR3 is CASSHDAPGTSGGRAAFNEQFF. The CDR3 DNA follows: TGTGCCAGTAGCCATGACGCGCCTGGGACTAGCGGGGGGAGAGCCGCCTTCAATGAGCAGTTCTTC. V gene TRBV19 combines with J gene TRBJ2-1; TRBD2 matches at 15 bases. The V segment lost 6 bases and the J segment 6 bases; nucleotides outside the gene matches: 24. Germline loops: CDR1 LNHDA, CDR2 SQIVND (reference sequence). The CDR3 sequence is 22 residues long.

V is TRBV28 and J is TRBJ2-7; D may be TRBD1 (6 bases). The CDR3 spans 15 residues. The germline V gene has CDR1 MDHEN and CDR2 SYDVKM. Trimming cost V 9 bases and J 4 bases, with 22 bases left between them. CDR3 sequence (DNA): TGTGCCAGAGAAATTATCAGGGGCGCACCTTACGAGCAGTACTTC. This gives the protein CAREIIRGAPYEQYF.

The V and J genes are TRBV5-3 and TRBJ2-4; D is undetermined. TRBV5-3 qualifies as an ORF whose function is uncertain. Trimming pared 0 bases from V and 15 bases from J, leaving 13 bases between. CDR3 length equals 12 residues. CDR3 region: CARSLVHPSGYF. DNA for the CDR3: TGTGCCAGAAGCTTGGTACACCCGTCAGGGTACTTC.

This chain joins TRBV6-1 and TRBJ1-2; no definite D call. The CDR3 has 12 residues. Germline V gene sequence: CDR1 MNHNS, CDR2 SASEGT. Between the trimmed V and J ends, which lost 8 bases and 7 bases, there was a span of 14 bases. CDR3 loop: CASFERVRGYTF. The CDR3 region has the DNA TGTGCCAGCTTTGAGAGGGTTCGTGGCTACACCTTC.

The V gene is TRBV5-5, the J gene TRBJ2-1, with D possibly being TRBD1 (6 bases). The V gene's germline CDR1 is SGHKS and CDR2 YYEKEE (reference sequence). CDR3 length equals 13 residues. V was shortened by 2 bases and J by 4 bases, with 7 bases between the two germline ends. CDR3 loop: CASSLTGYNEQFF. The CDR3, as DNA: TGTGCCAGCAGCTTAACAGGGTACAATGAGCAGTTCTTC. Supplemented by reference TRBV5-5 and TRBJ2-1, the full variable domain reads DAGVTQSPTHLIKTRGQQVTLRCSPISGHKSVSWYQQVLGQGPQFIFQYYEKEERGRGNFPDRFSARQFPNYSSELNVNALLLGDSALYLCASSLTGYNEQFFGPGTRLTVL.

The chain uses TRBV6-5 and TRBJ1-5, with TRBD1 identical over 7 bases. The CDR3 extends over 13 amino acids. Germline values: CDR1 MNHEY, CDR2 SVGAGI. Trimming at V came to 8 bases and at J to 3 bases, leaving 4 bases not matched to a gene. The CDR3, as DNA: TGTGCCAGCGGACAGGAACTCAATCAGCCCCAGCATTTT. Amino acids: CASGQELNQPQHF.

This chain uses TRBV2 with TRBJ2-7; 7 positions agree with TRBD2. Looked up from germline, CDR1 is SNHLY and CDR2 is FYNNEI. CDR3 length: 14 amino acids. The ends lost 7 bases at V and 0 bases at J; junction bases unmatched: 6. The CDR3 DNA reads TGTGCCAGCATCGGGCGGGAGACCTCCTACGAGCAGTACTTC. Its translation is CASIGRETSYEQYF.

This sequence joins TRBV11-2 and TRBJ2-2; weak D call: TRBD1 (5 bases). Germline CDR1 is SGHAT and CDR2 is FQNNGV. Trimming pared 1 base from V and 6 bases from J, leaving 6 bases between. CDR3 length: 13 amino acids. This chain's CDR3 is CASSLGGAGELFF. For the CDR3, the DNA is TGTGCCAGCAGCTTAGGGGGCGCCGGGGAGCTGTTTTTT. Full variable domain (outside the CDR3, taken from reference TRBV11-2 and TRBJ2-2): EAGVAQSPRYKIIEKRQSVAFWCNPISGHATLYWYQQILGQGPKLLIQFQNNGVVDDSQLPKDRFSAERLKGVDSTLKIQPAKLEDSAVYLCASSLGGAGELFFGEGSRLTVL.

The chain has TRBV27 and TRBJ2-7; D is perhaps TRBD2 (5 bases). The CDR3 totals 14 residues. Trimming removed 4 bases from V and 4 bases from J, with 14 bases in between. Germline V lookup: CDR1 MNHEY, CDR2 SMNVEV (reference sequence). The CDR3 is CASSSSLVGYEQYF. CDR3 DNA: TGTGCCAGCAGTTCCTCACTAGTGGGATACGAGCAGTACTTC.

CDR3 residues: CASSYTGGNTGELFF. The DNA of the CDR3 is TGTGCCAGCAGTTATACAGGGGGCAACACCGGGGAGCTGTTTTTT. J is TRBJ2-2 and V is TRBV6-6, with 9 bases aligning to TRBD1. V dropped 3 bases and J dropped 2; count of bases not matched to a gene: 1. The length of the CDR3 is 15 residues. Germline CDR1 MNHNY, CDR2 SVGAGI (reference sequence).

This rearrangement joins TRBV30 to TRBJ2-3; D gene unclear. Trimming removed 0 bases from V and 0 bases from J, with 4 bases in between. From germline, CDR1 is GTSNPN and CDR2 SVGIG (reference sequence). The length of the CDR3 is 13 residues. CDR3 nucleotide sequence: TGTGCCTGGAGTGTACGGAGCACAGATACGCAGTATTTT. Protein: CAWSVRSTDTQYF.

The gene calls are TRBV30 and TRBJ1-5, with no clear D. The germline CDR1 and CDR2 sequences are GTSNPN and SVGIG (reference sequence). The V and J ends lost 3 bases and 3 bases respectively, with 15 bases between them. The CDR3 extends over 15 amino acids. CDR3 amino acids: CAWRSAGGNNQPQHF. The CDR3 DNA follows: TGTGCCTGGAGGTCCGCAGGAGGGAACAATCAGCCCCAGCATTTT.

This clone came up a few times. Other DNA sequences within the sample encode an identical CDR3. The chain couples TRBV5-1 to TRBJ2-5; D not certain. CDR3 length: 13 amino acids. Trimming pared 2 bases from V and 2 bases from J, leaving 7 bases between. The germline V gene encodes CDR1 SGHRS and CDR2 YFSETQ. CDR3: CASSLKSQETQYF. DNA of the CDR3: TGCGCCAGCAGCTTAAAATCACAAGAGACCCAGTACTTC. The variable domain in full, with the rest retrieved from reference TRBV5-1 and TRBJ2-5, is KAGVTQTPRYLIKTRGQQVTLSCSPISGHRSVSWYQQTPGQGLQFLFEYFSETQRNKGNFPGRFSGRQFSNSRSEMNVSTLELGDSALYLCASSLKSQETQYFGPGTRLLVL.

The chain is built from TRBV5-1 and TRBJ1-2; 8 nucleotides align to TRBD1. The V and J ends lost 2 bases and 6 bases, in that order; junction bases with no gene match: 3. CDR3 length: 13 residues. The germline V gene encodes CDR1 SGHRS and CDR2 YFSETQ. CDR3 loop: CASSFQGAHGYTF. DNA of the CDR3: TGCGCCAGCAGCTTTCAGGGGGCGCATGGCTACACCTTC.

For this clone: Additional DNA sequences in this sample encode the identical CDR3. This sequence joins TRBV5-1 and TRBJ1-5; 7 bases are shared with TRBD1. J gave up 7 bases and V 0 bases, and 4 bases lay outside the gene matches. Germline CDR1 SGHRS, CDR2 YFSETQ. The CDR3 has 14 amino acids. The DNA for the CDR3 is TGCGCCAGCAGCTTGGAAGGGGGCGAACAGCCCCAGCATTTT. Translation: CASSLEGGEQPQHF.

This chain uses TRBV27 with TRBJ1-1; 9 bases map to TRBD1. Germline V gene sequence: CDR1 MNHEY, CDR2 SMNVEV (reference sequence). The CDR3 covers 15 residues. V dropped 5 bases and J dropped 1; count of bases not matched to a gene: 5. The CDR3: CASSGQGKGNTEAFF. The CDR3 nucleotides are TGTGCCAGCAGTGGACAGGGGAAGGGGAACACTGAAGCTTTCTTT.

V and J are TRBV5-4 and TRBJ2-7; TRBD2 matches at 7 bases. CDR1 is SGHNT and CDR2 is YYREEE in the germline V gene (reference sequence). V lost 5 bases, J lost 5 bases, and 16 bases stayed unmatched. This CDR3 contains 16 residues. CDR3 coding DNA: TGTGCCAGCAGTTTTAGCGGGCCCCCCTCGTCGGACGAGCAGTACTTC. Amino acid sequence: CASSFSGPPSSDEQYF.

This chain joins TRBV2 and TRBJ1-5; 7 bases agree with TRBD1. The CDR3 consists of 16 residues. The J segment lost 0 bases and the V segment lost 2 bases, leaving 4 bases of the junction unmatched. In germline, CDR1 is SNHLY, CDR2 FYNNEI. CDR3 sequence (DNA): TGTGCCAGCAGTGAATGGCAGGGGGTTAGCAATCAGCCCCAGCATTTT. Protein sequence: CASSEWQGVSNQPQHF.